This is a list of T cell receptor beta chains from one sample in a study of T cells after yellow fever vaccination. A single record per CDR3 protein comes from TCRdb applying MiXCR to the 5' RACE reads. The sample has about 340,000 distinct CDR3 sequences; 3% to 4.5% are singletons. The sequenced sample was PBMCs, obtained 5 days after the yellow fever booster vaccination. The receptors originated from a young man who received the YFV17D yellow fever vaccine. The conserved cysteine and the conserved F or W are not part of the CDR3 here.

cdr3_aa j_call v_call
ASSQDSWTGDFVNQPQH TRBJ1-5 TRBV4-1
ASSQVASGGFEQF TRBJ2-1 TRBV7-2
ASSYYRQGGSSPLH TRBJ1-6 TRBV6-5
ASSVQGAGEAF TRBJ1-1 TRBV2
SAGSTGNSGYT TRBJ1-2 TRBV20-1
ASSYRPGGEDYGYT TRBJ1-2 TRBV4-2
ASKIGTEAF TRBJ1-1 TRBV5-1
ASSGLAGDYEQY TRBJ2-7 TRBV2
ASSPSGTGELF TRBJ2-2 TRBV9
ASSLEVTYYYGYT TRBJ1-2 TRBV5-5
ASSFTGQGETQY TRBJ2-5 TRBV5-1
ASSLYRGQETQY TRBJ2-5 TRBV7-9
ASSLGTVVSYNEQF TRBJ2-1 TRBV4-1
ASSYLRGNGSPLH TRBJ1-6 TRBV27
ASSQESGPYGYT TRBJ1-2 TRBV4-1
ASSSAPENTEAF TRBJ1-1 TRBV6-2/TRBV6-3
ASSQGRREHFTDTQY TRBJ2-3 TRBV3-1
SARRLARTDTQY TRBJ2-3 TRBV20-1
ASSWTSGGYQETQY TRBJ2-5 TRBV2
ASSWGRLAAEAF TRBJ1-1 TRBV5-5
ASSISFSPQH TRBJ1-5 TRBV12-3/TRBV12-4
ASSLVGRINQPQH TRBJ1-5 TRBV16
ASSLGTGGSYEQY TRBJ2-7 TRBV3-1
SVEVAATGELF TRBJ2-2 TRBV29-1
ASSPRQGWEYEQY TRBJ2-7 TRBV5-1
ASRARIDETQY TRBJ2-5 TRBV6-5
ASRREAGGIQETQY TRBJ2-5 TRBV6-5
ASSYPGAGEQY TRBJ2-7 TRBV6-2/TRBV6-3
ASSQEASGGYWEQF TRBJ2-1 TRBV4-2
ASSLVRTGESNQPQH TRBJ1-5 TRBV7-2
ASSLAAGPEQF TRBJ2-1 TRBV5-6